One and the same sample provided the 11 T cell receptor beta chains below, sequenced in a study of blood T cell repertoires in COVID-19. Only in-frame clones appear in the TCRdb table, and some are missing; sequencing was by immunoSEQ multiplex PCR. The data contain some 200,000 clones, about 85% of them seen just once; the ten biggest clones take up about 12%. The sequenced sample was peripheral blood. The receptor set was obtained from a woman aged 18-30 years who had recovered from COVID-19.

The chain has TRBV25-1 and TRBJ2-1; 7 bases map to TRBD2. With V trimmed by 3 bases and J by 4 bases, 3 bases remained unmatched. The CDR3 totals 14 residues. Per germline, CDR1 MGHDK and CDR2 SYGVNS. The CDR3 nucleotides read TGTGCCAGCAGTGAGGGGGGGGGATACAATGAGCAGTTCTTC. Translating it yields CASSEGGGYNEQFF.

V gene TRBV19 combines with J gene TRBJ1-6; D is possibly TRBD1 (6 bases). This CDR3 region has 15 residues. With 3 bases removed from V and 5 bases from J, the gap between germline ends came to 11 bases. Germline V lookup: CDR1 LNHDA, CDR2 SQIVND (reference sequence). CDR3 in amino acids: CASSMRQDHNSPLHF. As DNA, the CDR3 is TGTGCCAGTAGTATGCGACAGGACCATAATTCACCCCTCCACTTT.

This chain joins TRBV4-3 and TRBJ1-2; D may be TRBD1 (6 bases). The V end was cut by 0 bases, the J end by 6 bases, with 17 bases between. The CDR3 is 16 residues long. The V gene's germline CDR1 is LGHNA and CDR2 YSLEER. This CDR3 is CASSQDLGRGDHGYTF. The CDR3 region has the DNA TGCGCCAGCAGCCAAGATCTAGGCAGGGGAGACCATGGCTACACCTTC.

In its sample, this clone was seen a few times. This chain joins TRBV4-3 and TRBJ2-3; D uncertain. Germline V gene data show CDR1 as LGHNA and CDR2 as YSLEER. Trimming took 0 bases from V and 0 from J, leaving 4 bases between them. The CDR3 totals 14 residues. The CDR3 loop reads CASSQEASTDTQYF. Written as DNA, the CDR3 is TGCGCCAGCAGCCAAGAAGCCAGCACAGATACGCAGTATTTT.

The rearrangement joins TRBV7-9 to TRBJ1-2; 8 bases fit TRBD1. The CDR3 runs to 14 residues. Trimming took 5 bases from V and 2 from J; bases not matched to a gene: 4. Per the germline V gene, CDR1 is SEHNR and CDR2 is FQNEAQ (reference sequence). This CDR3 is CASSPRTGNYGYTF. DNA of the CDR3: TGTGCCAGCAGCCCTCGGACAGGGAACTATGGCTACACCTTC.

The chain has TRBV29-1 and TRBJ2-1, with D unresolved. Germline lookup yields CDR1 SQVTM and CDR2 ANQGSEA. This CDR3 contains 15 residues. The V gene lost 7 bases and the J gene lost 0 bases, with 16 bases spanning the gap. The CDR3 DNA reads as TGCAGCGCAAAACTCCAACCGAGCTCCTACAATGAGCAGTTCTTC. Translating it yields CSAKLQPSSYNEQFF.

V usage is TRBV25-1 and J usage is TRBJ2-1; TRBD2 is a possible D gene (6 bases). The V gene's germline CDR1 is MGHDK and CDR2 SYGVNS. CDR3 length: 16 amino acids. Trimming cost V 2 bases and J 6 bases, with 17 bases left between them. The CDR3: CASSEKASERSNEQFF. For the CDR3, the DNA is TGTGCCAGCAGTGAAAAGGCTAGCGAGCGATCCAATGAGCAGTTCTTC.

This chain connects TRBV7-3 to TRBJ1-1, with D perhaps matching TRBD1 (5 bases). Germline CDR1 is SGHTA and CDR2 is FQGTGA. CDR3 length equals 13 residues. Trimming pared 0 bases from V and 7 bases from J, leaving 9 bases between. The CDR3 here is CASSLTGPLEAFF. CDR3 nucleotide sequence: TGTGCCAGCAGCTTAACGGGGCCGCTTGAAGCTTTCTTT.

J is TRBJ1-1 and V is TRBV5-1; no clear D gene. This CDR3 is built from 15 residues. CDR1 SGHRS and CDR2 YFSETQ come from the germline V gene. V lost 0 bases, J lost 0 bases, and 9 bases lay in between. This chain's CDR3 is CASSLDSLLNTEAFF. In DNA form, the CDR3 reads TGCGCCAGCAGCTTGGATAGCCTATTGAACACTGAAGCTTTCTTT.

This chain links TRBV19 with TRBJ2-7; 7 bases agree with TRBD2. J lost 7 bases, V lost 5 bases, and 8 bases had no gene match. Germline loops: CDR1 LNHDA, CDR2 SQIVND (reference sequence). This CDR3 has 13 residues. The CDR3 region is CASSVGGLWEQYF. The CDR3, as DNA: TGTGCCAGTAGTGTCGGGGGGTTATGGGAGCAGTACTTC.

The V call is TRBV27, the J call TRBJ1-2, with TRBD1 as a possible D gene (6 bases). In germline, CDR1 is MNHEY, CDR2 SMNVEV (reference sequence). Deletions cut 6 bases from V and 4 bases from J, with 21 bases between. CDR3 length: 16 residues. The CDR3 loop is CASSQVAGVSGYGYTF. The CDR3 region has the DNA TGTGCCAGCAGCCAAGTCGCAGGGGTATCCGGCTATGGCTACACCTTC.